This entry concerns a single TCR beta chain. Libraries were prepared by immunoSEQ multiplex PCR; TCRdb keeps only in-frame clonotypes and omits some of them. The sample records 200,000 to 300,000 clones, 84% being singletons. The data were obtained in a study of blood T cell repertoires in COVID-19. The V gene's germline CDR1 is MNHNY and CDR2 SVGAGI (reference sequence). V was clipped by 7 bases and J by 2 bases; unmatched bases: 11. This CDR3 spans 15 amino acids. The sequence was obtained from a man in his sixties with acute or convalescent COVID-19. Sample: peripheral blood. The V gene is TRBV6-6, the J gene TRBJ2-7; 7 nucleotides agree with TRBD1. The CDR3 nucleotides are TGTGCCAGCAATCCCAGACAGGGTCGAACCTACGAGCAGTACTTC. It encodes CASNPRQGRTYEQYF.